Shown below are 10 T cell receptor beta chains from a single sample sequenced in a study of CD8 T cells in Susac syndrome. A quantity of about 0.5 to 1 ug RNA underwent reverse transcription using random hexamers. Using its own MiXCR run on the immunoSEQ multiplex PCR reads, TCRdb lists one record per CDR3 protein. The data contain about 210,000 distinct CDR3 sequences, 85% to 95% of them singletons. The sequencing sample was made of CD4+ T cells from PBMCs. Receptor source: a human donor in good health.

CDR3 bases: TGTGCCAGCAGCCGGAAATTGGACACTGAAGCTTTCTTT. Translation: CASSRKLDTEAFF. The chain uses TRBV7-6 and TRBJ1-1; D remains ambiguous. The CDR3 loop spans 13 amino acids. V was trimmed by 5 bases and J by 3 bases, leaving 10 bases between them. Germline lookup yields CDR1 SGHVS and CDR2 FNYEAQ.

The V gene is TRBV24-1, the J gene TRBJ2-3; D is ambiguous. The CDR3 runs 13 residues. Germline CDR1 reads KGHDR; CDR2 reads SFDVKD. The V end lost 4 bases, the J end lost 0 bases, and 4 bases lay between the germline ends. CDR3 region: CATSDDSTDTQYF. The CDR3 DNA sequence: TGTGCCACCAGTGACGATAGCACAGATACGCAGTATTTT.

The rearrangement uses TRBV3-1 and TRBJ2-4; weak D call: TRBD2 (5 bases). The CDR3 is 15 amino acids. Trimming removed 3 bases from V and 0 bases from J, with 9 bases in between. Germline CDR1 is LGHDT and CDR2 is YNNKEL (reference sequence). This CDR3 reads CASSQSGLAKNIQYF. The CDR3 DNA sequence: TGTGCCAGCAGCCAGTCAGGACTAGCCAAAAACATTCAGTACTTC.

V is TRBV20-1 and J is TRBJ2-1; 8 nucleotides agree with TRBD2. CDR1 is DFQATT and CDR2 is SNEGSKA in the germline V gene (reference sequence). CDR3 length: 18 residues. J lost 0 bases, V lost 0 bases, and 10 bases had no gene match. As DNA, the CDR3 is TGCAGTGCTAGAGAGAGCAAGCGGGAGTACCACTCCTACAATGAGCAGTTCTTC. The encoded protein is CSARESKREYHSYNEQFF.

The V and J genes are TRBV3-1 and TRBJ1-1; D uncertain. CDR1 LGHDT and CDR2 YNNKEL come from the germline V gene (reference sequence). The V gene lost 3 bases and the J gene lost 8 bases, with 10 bases spanning the gap. CDR3 length equals 12 residues. CDR3 sequence: CASSQSRLEAFF. CDR3 DNA sequence: TGTGCCAGCAGCCAGTCAAGGCTAGAAGCTTTCTTT.

This chain links TRBV5-6 with TRBJ2-5; D may be TRBD2 (6 bases). CDR1 and CDR2 (germline): SGHDT, YYEEEE. Trimming cost V 4 bases and J 4 bases, with 14 bases left between them. This CDR3 comprises 14 residues. CDR3 amino acids: CASSTAGIIETQYF. The CDR3 DNA sequence: TGTGCCAGCAGCACGGCGGGGATAATAGAGACCCAGTACTTC.

The chain carries TRBV7-2 and TRBJ2-5; D remains ambiguous. CDR3 length equals 14 residues. Germline V gives CDR1 SGHTA, CDR2 FQGNSA. V lost 1 base to trimming and J lost 2 bases, with 8 bases between them. The CDR3 sequence: CASSLGLVQETQYF. The CDR3 DNA sequence: TGTGCCAGCAGCTTAGGACTGGTACAAGAGACCCAGTACTTC.

The CDR3 loop reads CASSQHYEQYF. CDR3 in DNA: TGTGCCAGCAGTCAACACTACGAGCAGTACTTC. The V call is TRBV25-1, the J call TRBJ2-7; D is uncertain. CDR1 is MGHDK, CDR2 SYGVNS, per germline. The length of the CDR3 is 11 residues. V gave up 5 bases and J gave up 3 bases, with 5 bases separating them.

The chain has TRBV30 and TRBJ2-3; 7 bases align to TRBD2. J gave up 1 base and V 0 bases, and 4 bases lay outside the gene matches. The CDR3 runs 15 residues. Germline V gene sequence: CDR1 GTSNPN, CDR2 SVGIG (reference sequence). The CDR3 spells CAWSVPAGGTDTQYF. CDR3 nucleotide sequence: TGTGCCTGGAGTGTACCCGCGGGAGGCACAGATACGCAGTATTTT. Full variable domain (outside the CDR3, taken from reference TRBV30 and TRBJ2-3): SQTIHQWPATLVQPVGSPLSLECTVEGTSNPNLYWYRQAAGRGLQLLFYSVGIGQISSEVPQNLSASRPQDRQFILSSKKLLLSDSGFYLCAWSVPAGGTDTQYFGPGTRLTVL.

This sequence joins TRBV5-6 and TRBJ2-3; TRBD2 matches at 7 bases. Losses at the gene ends were 3 bases for V and 0 bases for J; bases not matched to a gene: 7. CDR1 is SGHDT and CDR2 is YYEEEE in the germline V gene. CDR3 size: 16 residues. DNA for the CDR3: TGTGCCAGCAGCTCTGGCGGGGGAACTAGCACAGATACGCAGTATTTT. This translates into CASSSGGGTSTDTQYF.